The rows below give T cell receptor beta chains drawn from one sample of a study of cytomegalovirus exposure and HLA in healthy donors. Data came from immunoSEQ multiplex PCR; TCRdb stores just in-frame clones and leaves some out. The sample records about 120,000 clones, about four fifths being singletons. The sequenced sample consisted of PBMCs. Receptor source: a man in his thirties or forties in good health and CMV-seropositive. CDR3s include the opening cysteine and the closing phenylalanine or tryptophan. Size tells how often a clone was seen (once, few, many) or the class of an expanded clone, and some rows leave it out.

abundance | v_gene | CDR3aa
. | TRBV7-3 | CASSSGTGNTEAFF
. | TRBV2 | CASRRDSDTIYF
. | TRBV2 | CASSGQGDQPQHF
few | TRBV7-2 | CASSLEAGAAQPQHF
. | TRBV5-1 | CASSPDRQAYGYTF
. | TRBV6-5 | CASSYSWALNEKLFF
. | TRBV2 | CASSEATYYEQYF
. | TRBV7-9 | CASSQAGGSRYGYTF
. | TRBV6-5 | CASSQGAGNQPQHF
. | TRBV6-1 | CASSERREGFNEQFF
few | TRBV10-3 | CAIRGQAIGELFF
. | TRBV6-1 | CASSAQREGSEQFF
. | TRBV6-1 | CASSEESGRGYGYTF
few | TRBV25-1 | CASSDHAREKLFF
. | TRBV5-1 | CASSLEETGELFF
. | TRBV28 | CASRDLARSYNEQFF
. | TRBV11-3 | CASSTPTGGAWQFF
. | TRBV10-1 | CASSGGQEPHQPQHF
once | TRBV19 | CASSRDRARSEAFF
. | TRBV5-1 | CASSLRTGLNYGYTF
few | TRBV5-6 | CASSLEARGYTF
. | TRBV5-6 | CASSSQGNYGYTF
. | TRBV2 | CASRGTGLSTDTQYF
. | TRBV9 | CASSEGLAVAGDEQFF
. | TRBV21-1 | CASSDPRLTGVSTDTQYF
. | TRBV14 | CASSEVTPRLQIF
few | TRBV11-2 | CASSSPRLPQRVYTF
. | TRBV5-1 | CAGSLGGQGVGTEAFF
. | TRBV7-9 | CASNRGNTEAFF
. | TRBV30 | CAWTARWGAGELFF
. | TRBV5-4 | CAISSDRNYGYTF
once | TRBV4-1 | CASSPTGTVGANVLTF
. | TRBV7-6 | CASSPAGVYQETQYF
. | TRBV27 | CASSSTGLEYNEQFF
. | TRBV7-2 | CASSWTTGGGYGYTF
. | TRBV5-4 | CASTKGGQGYGYTF
. | TRBV28 | CASRTGPLYGYTF
. | TRBV10-1 | CASSEEPVLLNTEAFF
. | TRBV1 | CTSSPRSRGRETQYF
. | TRBV9 | CASSPAAQNTEAFF
. | TRBV4-1 | CASSRLGLVRVGETQYF